These T cell receptor beta chains were read from a single sample in a study of blood T cell repertoires in COVID-19. Sequencing was performed with immunoSEQ multiplex PCR; in TCRdb, only in-frame clones are kept and a portion is missing. The profile shows 150,000 to 180,000 clones, around four fifths of them singletons. What was sequenced was PBMCs or T cells enriched from blood (not recorded which). Receptors were obtained from a man aged 45 to 65 who had recovered from COVID-19. The CDR3 runs from the conserved cysteine through the conserved F or W. The D gene is left open where the match is weak. Clone size, where shown, is once, few, many, or a class for clones that have expanded.

CAISPPGASEQFF,TGTGCCATCAGTCCCCCAGGGGCATCTGAGCAGTTCTTC,NA,TRBV10-3,TRBJ2-1,NA
CASRQGYEQYF,TGTGCCAGCAGGCAGGGTTACGAGCAGTACTTC,many,TRBV6-5,TRBJ2-7,NA
CATSRDSRDLYGYTF,TGTGCCACCAGCAGAGACTCGAGGGACTTATATGGCTACACCTTC,NA,TRBV15,TRBJ1-2,NA
CASSQSSGSTDTQYF,TGTGCCAGCAGCCAATCTAGCGGTAGCACAGATACGCAGTATTTT,NA,TRBV3-1/TRBV3-2,TRBJ2-3,TRBD2
CASSQRLGAGDGYNEQFF,TGTGCCAGCAGCCAGAGGTTAGGGGCGGGGGACGGCTACAATGAGCAGTTCTTC,NA,TRBV3-1/TRBV3-2,TRBJ2-1,TRBD2
CASSGRDVTGSETQYF,TGTGCCAGCAGCGGACGGGACGTTACAGGGTCAGAGACCCAGTACTTC,NA,TRBV7-2,TRBJ2-5,NA
CASGFTGFGQPQHF,TGTGCTAGTGGCTTTACAGGGTTTGGCCAGCCCCAGCATTTT,NA,TRBV12-5,TRBJ1-5,NA
CSGGGLAGFYNEQFF,TGCAGCGGCGGGGGACTAGCGGGGTTCTACAATGAGCAGTTCTTC,once,TRBV29-1,TRBJ2-1,TRBD2
CASSRDRVPDQPQHF,TGTGCCAGCAGTAGGGACAGGGTACCGGATCAGCCCCAGCATTTT,NA,TRBV2,TRBJ1-5,TRBD1
CASSLAGTGGTEAFF,TGTGCCAGCAGCTTGGCCGGGACAGGGGGCACTGAAGCTTTCTTT,NA,TRBV5-4,TRBJ1-1,TRBD1
CASKKTTGNRGYTF,TGTGCCAGTAAAAAAACGACAGGGAATCGAGGCTACACCTTC,NA,TRBV19,TRBJ1-2,TRBD1
CASSQVTGSSYEQYF,TGCGCCAGCAGCCAAGTGACAGGGAGCTCCTACGAGCAGTACTTC,NA,TRBV4-1,TRBJ2-7,TRBD1
CATSREEVNTEAFF,TGTGCCACCAGCAGAGAGGAGGTGAACACTGAAGCTTTCTTT,NA,TRBV15,TRBJ1-1,NA
CASGQGNTDTQYF,TGTGCCAGCGGACAGGGGAACACAGATACGCAGTATTTT,NA,TRBV13,TRBJ2-3,TRBD1
CASSRGQINEKLFF,TGTGCCAGCAGCCGAGGACAGATTAATGAAAAACTGTTTTTT,NA,TRBV7-9,TRBJ1-4,NA
CASSPTSGNEQFF,TGTGCCAGCTCACCTACTAGCGGCAATGAGCAGTTCTTC,NA,TRBV18,TRBJ2-1,TRBD2
CASSLLAAYGYTF,TGTGCCAGCTCACTTTTAGCAGCCTATGGCTACACCTTC,NA,TRBV18,TRBJ1-2,NA
CASRDLGRRVNTEAFF,TGTGCCAGCAGAGACCTGGGGCGGAGAGTAAACACTGAAGCTTTCTTT,NA,TRBV11-2,TRBJ1-1,NA
CASSPRTGRSYGYTF,TGTGCCAGCTCACCTCGGACAGGGAGGAGCTATGGCTACACCTTC,NA,TRBV18,TRBJ1-2,TRBD1
CASSPGRWGPNTGELFF,TGTGCCAGCTCACCCGGGAGGTGGGGCCCTAACACCGGGGAGCTGTTTTTT,NA,TRBV18,TRBJ2-2,TRBD2
CASSLMFQLSYEQYF,TGTGCCAGCAGCTTGATGTTCCAACTCTCCTACGAGCAGTACTTC,NA,TRBV5-5,TRBJ2-7,NA
CASSLALAGTSPLHF,TGTGCCAGCAGCTTAGCGCTAGCAGGCACCTCACCCCTCCACTTT,NA,TRBV11-1,TRBJ1-6,NA
CASTSGTRGEPQHF,TGTGCCAGCACGTCCGGTACCAGGGGAGAGCCCCAGCATTTT,once,TRBV7-9,TRBJ1-5,NA
CAWRPLGALNTEAFF,TGTGCCTGGAGACCGCTAGGAGCCCTGAACACTGAAGCTTTCTTT,NA,TRBV30,TRBJ1-1,NA
CAISERENSNQPQHF,TGTGCCATCAGTGAGAGGGAGAATAGCAATCAGCCCCAGCATTTT,few,TRBV10-3,TRBJ1-5,NA
CASSLARRLANTGELFF,TGTGCCAGCAGCTTAGCGCGGCGGTTGGCGAACACCGGGGAGCTGTTTTTT,NA,TRBV7-8,TRBJ2-2,NA
CASSVGSSPLHF,TGCGCCAGCAGCGTAGGGAGTTCACCCCTCCACTTT,few,TRBV4-1,TRBJ1-6,NA
CASSQEDSPYGYTF,TGCGCCAGCAGCCAAGAAGACTCCCCGTATGGCTACACCTTC,NA,TRBV4-1,TRBJ1-2,NA
CASSPTSGGYNEQFF,TGTGCCAGCAGCCCAACTAGCGGGGGATATAATGAGCAGTTCTTC,NA,TRBV2,TRBJ2-1,TRBD2
CAISESPDRRGYTF,TGTGCCATCAGTGAGTCCCCTGACAGGCGGGGCTACACCTTC,NA,TRBV10-3,TRBJ1-2,NA
CASSYSKGALDGYTF,TGTGCCAGCAGTTACTCGAAGGGGGCGCTTGATGGCTACACCTTC,NA,TRBV6-2/TRBV6-3,TRBJ1-2,TRBD1
CASRRLTASYNEQFF,TGTGCCAGCAGGCGCTTGACAGCCTCCTACAATGAGCAGTTCTTC,NA,TRBV6-5,TRBJ2-1,NA
CASSQESGAQLEQFF,TGTGCCAGCAGCCAAGAGAGTGGGGCGCAATTAGAGCAGTTCTTC,NA,TRBV3-1/TRBV3-2,TRBJ2-1,NA
CASSVQGSYEQYF,TGCGCCAGCAGTGTTCAGGGCTCCTACGAGCAGTACTTC,NA,TRBV5-1,TRBJ2-7,NA
CASSLTGQINEKLFF,TGTGCCAGCAGCTTGACGGGACAGATTAATGAAAAACTGTTTTTT,NA,TRBV5-8,TRBJ1-4,TRBD1
CASATPGQVNQPQHF,TGTGCCAGCGCCACCCCGGGACAGGTCAATCAGCCCCAGCATTTT,NA,TRBV6-6,TRBJ1-5,TRBD1
CASTNRGSTNEKLFF,TGTGCCAGTACCAATCGGGGTTCAACTAATGAAAAACTGTTTTTT,NA,TRBV19,TRBJ1-4,NA
CASSHNRGGQPQHF,TGTGCCAGCAGCCATAACAGGGGTGGGCAGCCCCAGCATTTT,NA,TRBV4-2,TRBJ1-5,TRBD1
CSATGVYGYTF,TGCAGTGCCACAGGGGTCTATGGCTACACCTTC,once,TRBV20-1,TRBJ1-2,TRBD1
CASSWGQGSNTEAFF,TGTGCCAGCAGCTGGGGACAGGGGAGCAACACTGAAGCTTTCTTT,NA,TRBV7-2,TRBJ1-1,TRBD1
CASTMSGVVNSPLHF,TGTGCCAGCACCATGTCGGGGGTAGTCAATTCACCCCTCCACTTT,NA,TRBV6-5,TRBJ1-6,NA
CASSHRRMRGPNYGYTF,TGTGCCAGCAGCCACAGGCGGATGAGGGGGCCTAACTATGGCTACACCTTC,once,TRBV3-1/TRBV3-2,TRBJ1-2,TRBD1